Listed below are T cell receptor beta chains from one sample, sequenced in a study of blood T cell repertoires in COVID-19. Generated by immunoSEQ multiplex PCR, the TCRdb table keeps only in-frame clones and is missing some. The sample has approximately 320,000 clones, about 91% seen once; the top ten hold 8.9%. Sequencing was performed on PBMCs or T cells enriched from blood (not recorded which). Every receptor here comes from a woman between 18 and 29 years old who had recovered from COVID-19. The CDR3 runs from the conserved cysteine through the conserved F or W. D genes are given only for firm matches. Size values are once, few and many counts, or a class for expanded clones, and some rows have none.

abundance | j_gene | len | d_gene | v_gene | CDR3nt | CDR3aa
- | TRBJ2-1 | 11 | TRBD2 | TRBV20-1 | TGCAGTGCTTCTAGCGGAGATGTGCAGTTCTTC | CSASSGDVQFF
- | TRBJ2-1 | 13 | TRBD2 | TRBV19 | TGTGCCAGTAGCAGGAGCGGGAGGCATGAGCAGTTCTTC | CASSRSGRHEQFF
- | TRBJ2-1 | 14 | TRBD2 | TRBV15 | TGTGCCACCAGCAGGGGACTAGGGTTGAATGAGCAGTTCTTC | CATSRGLGLNEQFF
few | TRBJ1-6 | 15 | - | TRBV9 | TGTGCCAGCAGCGTAGACACAGCAGATAATTCACCCCTCCACTTT | CASSVDTADNSPLHF
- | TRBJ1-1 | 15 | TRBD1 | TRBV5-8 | TGTGCCAGCAACGATTACAGGGGCTTGAACACTGAAGCTTTCTTT | CASNDYRGLNTEAFF
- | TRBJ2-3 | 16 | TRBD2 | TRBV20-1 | TGCAGTGCTAGTTGGCCTAGCGGGAGGTACGCAGATACGCAGTATTTT | CSASWPSGRYADTQYF
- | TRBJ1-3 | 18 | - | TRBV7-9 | TGTGCCAGCAGCTTAGGGCGGGACGTCAGGATCTCTGGAAACACCATATATTTT | CASSLGRDVRISGNTIYF
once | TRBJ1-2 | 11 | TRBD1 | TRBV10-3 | TGTGCCACACAGGGGGCTGAGGGCTACACCTTC | CATQGAEGYTF
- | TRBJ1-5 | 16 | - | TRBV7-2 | TGTGCCAGCAGCTTAGTGGGGGCGCGAGGCAATCAGCCCCAGCATTTT | CASSLVGARGNQPQHF
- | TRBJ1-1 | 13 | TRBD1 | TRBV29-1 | TGCAGCGCTCCCAGACAGGGAGACACTGAAGCTTTCTTT | CSAPRQGDTEAFF
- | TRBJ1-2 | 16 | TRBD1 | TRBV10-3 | TGTGCCATCAGTGCCTCCCCGGCCAGGGGGCCCTATGGCTACACCTTC | CAISASPARGPYGYTF
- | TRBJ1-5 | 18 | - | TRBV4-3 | TGCGCCAGCAGCCAAGATTATCCAGGGGATTATAGCAATCAGCCCCAGCATTTT | CASSQDYPGDYSNQPQHF
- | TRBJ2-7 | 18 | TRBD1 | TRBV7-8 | TGTGCCAGCAGCTTAAAGGCAGGGGGCGATGGGACCTCCTACGAGCAGTACTTC | CASSLKAGGDGTSYEQYF
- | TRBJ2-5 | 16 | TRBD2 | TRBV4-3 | TGCGCCAGCAGCCAGGGGACTAGCGGGGGGGGCGAGACCCAGTACTTC | CASSQGTSGGGETQYF
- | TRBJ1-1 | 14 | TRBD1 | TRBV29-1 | TGCAGCGTTGAGGGTGGAACAGGGGTAACTGAAGCTTTCTTT | CSVEGGTGVTEAFF
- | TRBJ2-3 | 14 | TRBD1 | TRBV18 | TGTGCCAGCTCACCCTGGCAGGGGGCTGTTACGCAGTATTTT | CASSPWQGAVTQYF
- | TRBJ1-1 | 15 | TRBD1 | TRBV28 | TGTGCCAGCAGTTCCCCCGGGACAGGGGGCACTGAAGCTTTCTTT | CASSSPGTGGTEAFF
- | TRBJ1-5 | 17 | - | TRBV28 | TGTGCCAGCAGTTCCATGCCACAGTCTTATAGCAATCAGCCCCAGCATTTT | CASSSMPQSYSNQPQHF
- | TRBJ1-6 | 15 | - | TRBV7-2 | TGTGCCAGCAGCTTAGCGTCAGGTAATAATTCACCCCTCCACTTT | CASSLASGNNSPLHF
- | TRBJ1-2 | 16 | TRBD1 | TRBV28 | TGTGCCAGCAGTTATGAGACAGGGGGCGCTGGCTATGGCTACACCTTC | CASSYETGGAGYGYTF
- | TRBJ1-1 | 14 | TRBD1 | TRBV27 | TGTGCCAGCAGTCGACAGGGGGCGGGAGCTGAAGCTTTCTTT | CASSRQGAGAEAFF
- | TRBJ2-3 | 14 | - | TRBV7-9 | TGTGCCAGCAGCCATGGCGGTAGCACAGATACGCAGTATTTT | CASSHGGSTDTQYF
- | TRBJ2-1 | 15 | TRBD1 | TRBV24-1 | TGTGCCACCAGCCGGGGACAGGGAGGGTACAATGAGCAGTTCTTC | CATSRGQGGYNEQFF
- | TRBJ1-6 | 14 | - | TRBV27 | TGTGCCAGCAGTCCGACAGTACATAATTCACCCCTCCACTTT | CASSPTVHNSPLHF
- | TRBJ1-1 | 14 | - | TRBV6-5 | TGTGCCAGCAGTAACCCGACAGGGAACACTGAAGCTTTCTTT | CASSNPTGNTEAFF
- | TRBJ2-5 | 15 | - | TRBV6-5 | TGTGCCAGCAGTTACAGCTTTATGAAGTGGGAGACCCAGTACTTC | CASSYSFMKWETQYF
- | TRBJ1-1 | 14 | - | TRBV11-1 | TGTGCCAGCAGCTCCCACAGGAGGAACACTGAAGCTTTCTTT | CASSSHRRNTEAFF
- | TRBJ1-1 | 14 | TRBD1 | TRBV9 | TGTGCCAGCACCAACCCAGGGGGCAACACTGAAGCTTTCTTT | CASTNPGGNTEAFF
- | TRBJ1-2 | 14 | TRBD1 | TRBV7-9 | TGTGCCAGCAGCCGACAGGGGCCATGGGATGGCTACACCTTC | CASSRQGPWDGYTF
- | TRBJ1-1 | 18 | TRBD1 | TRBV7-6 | TGTGCCAGCAGCTTAGGTTTCAGGGACAGGGGCATGAACACTGAAGCTTTCTTT | CASSLGFRDRGMNTEAFF
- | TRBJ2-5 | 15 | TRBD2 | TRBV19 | TGTGCCAGTAGCATCCCAGGGACTAGCAAAGAGACCCAGTACTTC | CASSIPGTSKETQYF
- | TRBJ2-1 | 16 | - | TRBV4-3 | TGCGCCAGCAGCCCACGCCATATCCGAGACTACTATGAGCAGTTCTTC | CASSPRHIRDYYEQFF
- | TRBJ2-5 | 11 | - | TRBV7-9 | TGTGCCAGCAGCTCTCGGGAGACCCAGTACTTC | CASSSRETQYF
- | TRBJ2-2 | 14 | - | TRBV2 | TGTGCCAGCAGGGGAACCGCAGGGGCCGGGGAGCTGTTTTTT | CASRGTAGAGELFF
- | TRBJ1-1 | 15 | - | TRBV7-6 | TGTGCCAGCAGCCCAATACCGGGACAGAACACTGAAGCTTTCTTT | CASSPIPGQNTEAFF
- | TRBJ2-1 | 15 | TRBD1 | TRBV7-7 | TGTGCCAGCAGCCCCGTAACAGGGGGCTGGAATGAGCAGTTCTTC | CASSPVTGGWNEQFF
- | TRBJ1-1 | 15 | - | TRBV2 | TGTGCCAGCAGTATCTCAGGGCGAGGGAACACTGAAGCTTTCTTT | CASSISGRGNTEAFF
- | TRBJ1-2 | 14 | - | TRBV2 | TGTGCCAGCAATTTGTCAGGCGAGGGATTTGGCTACACCTTC | CASNLSGEGFGYTF
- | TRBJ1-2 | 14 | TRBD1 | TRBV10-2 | TGCGCCAGCAGTCGGGACAGGGGGAACTATGGCTACACCTTC | CASSRDRGNYGYTF
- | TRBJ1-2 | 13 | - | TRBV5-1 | TGCGCCAGCAGCTTGGGGCAGGGGATTGGCTACACCTTC | CASSLGQGIGYTF
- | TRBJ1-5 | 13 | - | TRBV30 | TGTGCCTTCAACCGGGGAGCTCAATGGCCCCAGCATTTT | CAFNRGAQWPQHF
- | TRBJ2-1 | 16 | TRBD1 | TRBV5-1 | TGCGCCAGCAGCGTTTCCGGGACAGTATCCTACAATGAGCAGTTCTTC | CASSVSGTVSYNEQFF
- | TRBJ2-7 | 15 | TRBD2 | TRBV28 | TGTGCCAGCAGTCCCCCGAGGGACTACAACTACGAGCAGTACTTC | CASSPPRDYNYEQYF
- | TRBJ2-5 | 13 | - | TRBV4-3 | TGCGCCAGCAGTTACCAGTTATGGGAGACCCAGTACTTC | CASSYQLWETQYF
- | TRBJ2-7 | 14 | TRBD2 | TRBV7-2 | TGTGCCAGCAGCATAGCGGGGGGCTCCTACGAGCAGTACTTC | CASSIAGGSYEQYF
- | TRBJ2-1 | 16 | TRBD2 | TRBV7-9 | TGTGCCAGCAGCCCACTAGCGGGGGGGCTGTACAATGAGCAGTTCTTC | CASSPLAGGLYNEQFF
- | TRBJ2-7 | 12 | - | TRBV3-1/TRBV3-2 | TGTGCCAGCAGCCAAGATCTGGGGCCCGCGGACTTC | CASSQDLGPADF